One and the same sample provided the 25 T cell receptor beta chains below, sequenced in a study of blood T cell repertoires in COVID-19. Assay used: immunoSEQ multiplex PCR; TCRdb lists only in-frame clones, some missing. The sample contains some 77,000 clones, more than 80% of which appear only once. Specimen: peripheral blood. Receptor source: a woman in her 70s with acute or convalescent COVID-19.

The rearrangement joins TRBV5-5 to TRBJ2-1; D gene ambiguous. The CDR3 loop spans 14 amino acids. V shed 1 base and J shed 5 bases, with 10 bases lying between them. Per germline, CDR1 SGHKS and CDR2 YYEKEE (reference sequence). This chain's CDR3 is CASSLTGRDNEQFF. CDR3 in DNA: TGTGCCAGCAGCTTGACGGGTCGGGACAATGAGCAGTTCTTC.

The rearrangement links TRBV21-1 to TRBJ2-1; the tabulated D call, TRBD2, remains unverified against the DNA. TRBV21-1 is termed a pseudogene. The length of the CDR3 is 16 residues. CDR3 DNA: TGTGCCAGCCGCCCCCGAGGGCTAGCGGGAGATAATGAGCAGTTCTTC. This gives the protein CASRPRGLAGDNEQFF.

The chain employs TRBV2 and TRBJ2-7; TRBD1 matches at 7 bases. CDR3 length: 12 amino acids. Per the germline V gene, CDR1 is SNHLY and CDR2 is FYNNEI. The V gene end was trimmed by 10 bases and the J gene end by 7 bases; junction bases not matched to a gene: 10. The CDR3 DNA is TGTGCCATGACAGGGCGGCGGTGGGAGCAGTACTTC. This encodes CAMTGRRWEQYF.

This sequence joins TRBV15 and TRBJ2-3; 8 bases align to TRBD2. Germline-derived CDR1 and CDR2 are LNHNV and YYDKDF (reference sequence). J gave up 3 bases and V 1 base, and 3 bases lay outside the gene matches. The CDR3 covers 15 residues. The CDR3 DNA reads TGTGCCACCAGCAGAGCCAGCGGGAGAACAGATACGCAGTATTTT. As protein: CATSRASGRTDTQYF.

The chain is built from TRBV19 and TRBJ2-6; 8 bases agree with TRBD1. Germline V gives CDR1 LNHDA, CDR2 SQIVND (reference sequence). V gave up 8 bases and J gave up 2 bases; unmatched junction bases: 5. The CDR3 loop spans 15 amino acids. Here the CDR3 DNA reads TGTGCCAGTGCTTTGGGACAGGCTGGGGCCAACGTCCTGACTTTC. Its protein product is CASALGQAGANVLTF.

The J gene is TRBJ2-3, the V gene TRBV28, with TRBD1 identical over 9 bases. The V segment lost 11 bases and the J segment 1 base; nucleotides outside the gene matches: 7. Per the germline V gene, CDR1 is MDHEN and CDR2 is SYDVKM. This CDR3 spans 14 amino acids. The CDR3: CASKWTGGTDTQYF. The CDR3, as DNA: TGTGCCTCAAAGTGGACAGGGGGCACAGATACGCAGTATTTT.

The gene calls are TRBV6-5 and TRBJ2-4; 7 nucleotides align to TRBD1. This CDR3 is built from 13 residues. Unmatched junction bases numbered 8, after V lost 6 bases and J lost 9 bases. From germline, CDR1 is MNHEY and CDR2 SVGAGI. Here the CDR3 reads CASRPGTVGIQYF. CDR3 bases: TGTGCCAGCAGACCCGGGACAGTTGGCATTCAGTACTTC.

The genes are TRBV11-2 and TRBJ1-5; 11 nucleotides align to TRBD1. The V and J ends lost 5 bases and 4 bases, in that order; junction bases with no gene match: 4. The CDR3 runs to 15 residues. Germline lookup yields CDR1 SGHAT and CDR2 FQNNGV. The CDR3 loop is CASSRDRGENQPQHF. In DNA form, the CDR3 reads TGTGCCAGCAGCCGGGACAGGGGGGAGAATCAGCCCCAGCATTTT.

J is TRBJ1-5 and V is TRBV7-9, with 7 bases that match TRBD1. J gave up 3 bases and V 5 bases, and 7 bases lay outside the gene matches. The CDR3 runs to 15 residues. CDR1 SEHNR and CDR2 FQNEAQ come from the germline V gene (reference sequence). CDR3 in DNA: TGTGCCAGCAGCAAAGACAGGGCCTCCAATCAGCCCCAGCATTTT. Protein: CASSKDRASNQPQHF. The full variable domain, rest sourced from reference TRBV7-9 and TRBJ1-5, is DTGVSQNPRHKITKRGQNVTFRCDPISEHNRLYWYRQTLGQGPEFLTYFQNEAQLEKSRLLSDRFSAERPKGSFSTLEIQRTEQGDSAMYLCASSKDRASNQPQHFGDGTRLSIL.

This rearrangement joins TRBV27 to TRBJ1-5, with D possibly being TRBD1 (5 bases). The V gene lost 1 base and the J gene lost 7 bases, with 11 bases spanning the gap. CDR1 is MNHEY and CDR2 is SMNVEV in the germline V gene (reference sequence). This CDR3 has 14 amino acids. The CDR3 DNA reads TGTGCCAGCAGTTTATTGGCAGGGTTGCAGCCCCAGCATTTT. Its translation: CASSLLAGLQPQHF.

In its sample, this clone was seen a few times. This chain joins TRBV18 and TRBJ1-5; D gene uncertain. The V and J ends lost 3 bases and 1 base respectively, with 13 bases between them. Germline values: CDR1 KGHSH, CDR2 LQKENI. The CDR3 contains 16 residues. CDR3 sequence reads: CASSPGGRGSNQPQHF. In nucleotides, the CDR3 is TGTGCCAGCTCACCCGGCGGGAGAGGGAGCAATCAGCCCCAGCATTTT. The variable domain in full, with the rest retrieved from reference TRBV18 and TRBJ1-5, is NAGVMQNPRHLVRRRGQEARLRCSPMKGHSHVYWYRQLPEEGLKFMVYLQKENIIDESGMPKERFSAEFPKEGPSILRIQQVVRGDSAAYFCASSPGGRGSNQPQHFGDGTRLSIL.

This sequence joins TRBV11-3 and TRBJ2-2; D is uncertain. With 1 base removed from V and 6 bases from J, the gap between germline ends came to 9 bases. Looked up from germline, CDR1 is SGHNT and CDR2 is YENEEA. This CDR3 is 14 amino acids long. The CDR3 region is CASSLGLSPGELFF. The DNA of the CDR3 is TGTGCCAGCAGCTTAGGCCTGAGCCCCGGGGAGCTGTTTTTT. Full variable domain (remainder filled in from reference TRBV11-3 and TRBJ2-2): EAGVVQSPRYKIIEKKQPVAFWCNPISGHNTLYWYLQNLGQGPELLIRYENEEAVDDSQLPKDRFSAERLKGVDSTLKIQPAELGDSAVYLCASSLGLSPGELFFGEGSRLTVL.

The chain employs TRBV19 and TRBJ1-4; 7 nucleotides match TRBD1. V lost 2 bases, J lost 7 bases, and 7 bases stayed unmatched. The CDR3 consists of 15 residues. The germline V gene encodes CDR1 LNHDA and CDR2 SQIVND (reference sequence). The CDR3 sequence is CASSIKGARTEKLFF. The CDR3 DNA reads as TGTGCCAGTAGTATAAAGGGGGCGCGGACTGAAAAACTGTTTTTT. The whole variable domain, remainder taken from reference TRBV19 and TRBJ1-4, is DGGITQSPKYLFRKEGQNVTLSCEQNLNHDAMYWYRQDPGQGLRLIYYSQIVNDFQKGDIAEGYSVSREKKESFPLTVTSAQKNPTAFYLCASSIKGARTEKLFFGSGTQLSVL.

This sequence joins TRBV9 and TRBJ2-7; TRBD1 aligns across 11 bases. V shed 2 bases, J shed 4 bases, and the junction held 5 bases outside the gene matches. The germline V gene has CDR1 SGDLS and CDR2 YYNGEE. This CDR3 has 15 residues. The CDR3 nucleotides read TGTGCCAGCAGCGTCGGGACAGGGGGTTTATACGAGCAGTACTTC. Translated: CASSVGTGGLYEQYF.

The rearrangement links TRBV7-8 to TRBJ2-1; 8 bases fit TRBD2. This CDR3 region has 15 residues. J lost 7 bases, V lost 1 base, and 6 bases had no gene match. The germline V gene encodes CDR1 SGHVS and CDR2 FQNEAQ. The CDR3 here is CASSLVAGGRNEQFF. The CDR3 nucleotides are TGTGCCAGCAGCTTAGTGGCGGGAGGACGTAATGAGCAGTTCTTC.

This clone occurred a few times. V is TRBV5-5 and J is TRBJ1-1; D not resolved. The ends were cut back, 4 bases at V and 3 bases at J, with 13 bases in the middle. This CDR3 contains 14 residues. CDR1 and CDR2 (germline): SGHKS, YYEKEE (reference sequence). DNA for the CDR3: TGTGCCAGCAGCCCCGGTCCCCCGGACACTGAAGCTTTCTTT. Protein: CASSPGPPDTEAFF.

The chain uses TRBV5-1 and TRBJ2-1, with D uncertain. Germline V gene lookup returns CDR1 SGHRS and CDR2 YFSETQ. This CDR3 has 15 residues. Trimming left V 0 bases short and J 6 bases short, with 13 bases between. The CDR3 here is CASSLVVPGGNEQFF. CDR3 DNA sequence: TGCGCCAGCAGCTTGGTAGTCCCCGGCGGCAATGAGCAGTTCTTC.

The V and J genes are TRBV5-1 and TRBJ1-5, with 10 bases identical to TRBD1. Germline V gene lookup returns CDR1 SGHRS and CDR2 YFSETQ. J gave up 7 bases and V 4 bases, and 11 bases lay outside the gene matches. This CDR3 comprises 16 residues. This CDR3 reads CASSPGRTGGGQPQHF. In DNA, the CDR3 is TGCGCCAGCAGCCCGGGCCGGACAGGGGGAGGACAGCCCCAGCATTTT. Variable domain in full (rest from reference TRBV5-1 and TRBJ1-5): KAGVTQTPRYLIKTRGQQVTLSCSPISGHRSVSWYQQTPGQGLQFLFEYFSETQRNKGNFPGRFSGRQFSNSRSEMNVSTLELGDSALYLCASSPGRTGGGQPQHFGDGTRLSIL.

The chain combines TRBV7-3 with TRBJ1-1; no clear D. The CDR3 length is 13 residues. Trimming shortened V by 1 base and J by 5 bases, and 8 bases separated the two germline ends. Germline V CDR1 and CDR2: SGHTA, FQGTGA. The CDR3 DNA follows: TGTGCCAGCAGCTTAAGCAGGTTGACTGAAGCTTTCTTT. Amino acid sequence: CASSLSRLTEAFF. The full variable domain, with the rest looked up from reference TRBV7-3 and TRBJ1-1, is GAGVSQTPSNKVTEKGKYVELRCDPISGHTALYWYRQSLGQGPEFLIYFQGTGAADDSGLPNDRFFAVRPEGSVSTLKIQRTERGDSAVYLCASSLSRLTEAFFGQGTRLTVV.

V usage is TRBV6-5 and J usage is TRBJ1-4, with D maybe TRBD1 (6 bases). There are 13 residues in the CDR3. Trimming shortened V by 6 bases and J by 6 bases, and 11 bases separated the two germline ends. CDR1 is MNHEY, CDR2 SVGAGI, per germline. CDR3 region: CASSTYRDEKLFF. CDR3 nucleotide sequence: TGTGCCAGCAGCACCTACAGGGATGAAAAACTGTTTTTT.

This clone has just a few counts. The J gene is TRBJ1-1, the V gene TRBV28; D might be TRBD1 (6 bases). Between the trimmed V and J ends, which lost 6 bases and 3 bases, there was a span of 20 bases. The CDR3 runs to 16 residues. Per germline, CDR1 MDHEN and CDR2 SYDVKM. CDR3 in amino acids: CASRGGARGPDTEAFF. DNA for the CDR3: TGTGCCAGCAGAGGTGGAGCGCGGGGGCCCGACACTGAAGCTTTCTTT.

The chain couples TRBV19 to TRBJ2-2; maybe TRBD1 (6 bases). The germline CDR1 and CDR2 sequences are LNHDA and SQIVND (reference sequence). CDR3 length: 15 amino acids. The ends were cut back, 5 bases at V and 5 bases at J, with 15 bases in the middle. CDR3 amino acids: CASSGLGAQTGELFF. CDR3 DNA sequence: TGTGCCAGTAGTGGTTTGGGGGCGCAGACCGGGGAGCTGTTTTTT.

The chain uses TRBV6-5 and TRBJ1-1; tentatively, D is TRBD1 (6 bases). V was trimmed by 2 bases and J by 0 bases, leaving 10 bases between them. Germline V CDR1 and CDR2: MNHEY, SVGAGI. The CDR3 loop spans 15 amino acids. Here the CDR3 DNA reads TGTGCCAGCAGTTACACCGGGACATTGAACACTGAAGCTTTCTTT. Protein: CASSYTGTLNTEAFF.

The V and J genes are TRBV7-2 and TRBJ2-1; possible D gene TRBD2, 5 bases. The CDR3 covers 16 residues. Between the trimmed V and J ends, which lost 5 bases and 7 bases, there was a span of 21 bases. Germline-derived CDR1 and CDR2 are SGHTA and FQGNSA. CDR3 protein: CASSPWTGLEVNEQFF. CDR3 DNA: TGTGCCAGCAGCCCGTGGACTGGGTTGGAGGTGAATGAGCAGTTCTTC.

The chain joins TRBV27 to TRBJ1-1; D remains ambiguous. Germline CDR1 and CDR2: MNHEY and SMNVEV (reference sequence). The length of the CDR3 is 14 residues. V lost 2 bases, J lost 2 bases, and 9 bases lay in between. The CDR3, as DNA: TGTGCCAGCAGTTTACGCAGTTATAACACTGAAGCTTTCTTT. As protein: CASSLRSYNTEAFF.